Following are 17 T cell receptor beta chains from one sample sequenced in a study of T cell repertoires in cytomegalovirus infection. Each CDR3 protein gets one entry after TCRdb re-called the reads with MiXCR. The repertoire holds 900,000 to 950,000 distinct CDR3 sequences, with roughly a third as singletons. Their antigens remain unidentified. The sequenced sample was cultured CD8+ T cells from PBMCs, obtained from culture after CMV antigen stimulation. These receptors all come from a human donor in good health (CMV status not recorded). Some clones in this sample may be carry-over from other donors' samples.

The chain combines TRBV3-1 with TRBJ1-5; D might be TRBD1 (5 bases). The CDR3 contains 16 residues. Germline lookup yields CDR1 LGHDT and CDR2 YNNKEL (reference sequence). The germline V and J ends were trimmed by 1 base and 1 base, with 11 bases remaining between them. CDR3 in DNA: TGTGCCAGCAGCCAAGGGGTCGGGGGAAGCAATCAGCCCCAGCATTTT. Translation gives CASSQGVGGSNQPQHF.

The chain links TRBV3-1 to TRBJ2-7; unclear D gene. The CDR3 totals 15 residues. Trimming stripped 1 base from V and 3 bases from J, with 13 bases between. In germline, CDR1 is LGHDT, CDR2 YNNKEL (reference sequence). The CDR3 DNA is TGTGCCAGCAGCCAAGGTGCCGGTTCGGGCTACGAGCAGTACGTC. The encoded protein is CASSQGAGSGYEQYV.

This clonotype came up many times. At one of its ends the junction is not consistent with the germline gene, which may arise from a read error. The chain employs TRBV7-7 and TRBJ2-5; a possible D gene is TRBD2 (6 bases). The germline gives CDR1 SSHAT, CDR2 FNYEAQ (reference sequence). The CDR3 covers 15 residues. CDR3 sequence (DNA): TGTGCTAGCAGCCTCTCTATAGCGGAACAAGAGACCCAGTACTTC. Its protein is CASSLSIAEQETQYF. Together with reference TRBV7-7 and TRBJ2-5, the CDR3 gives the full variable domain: GAGVSQSPRYKVTKRGQDVTLRCDPISSHATLYWYQQALGQGPEFLTYFNYEAQPDKSGLPSDRFSAERPEGSISTLTIQRTEQRDSAMYRCASSLSIAEQETQYFGPGTRLLVL.

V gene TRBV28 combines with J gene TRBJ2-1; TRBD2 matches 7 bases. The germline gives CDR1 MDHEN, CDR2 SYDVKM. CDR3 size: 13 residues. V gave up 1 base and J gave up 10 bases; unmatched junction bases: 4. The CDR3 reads CASSLSAGVEQFF. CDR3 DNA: TGTGCCAGCAGTTTATCTGCGGGGGTGGAGCAGTTCTTC.

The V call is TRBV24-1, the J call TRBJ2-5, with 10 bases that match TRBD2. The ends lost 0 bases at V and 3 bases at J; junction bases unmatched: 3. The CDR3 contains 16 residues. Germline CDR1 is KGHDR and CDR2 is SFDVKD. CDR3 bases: TGTGCCACCAGTGATTTGACTAGCGGGGCTGAAGAGACCCAGTACTTC. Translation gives CATSDLTSGAEETQYF.

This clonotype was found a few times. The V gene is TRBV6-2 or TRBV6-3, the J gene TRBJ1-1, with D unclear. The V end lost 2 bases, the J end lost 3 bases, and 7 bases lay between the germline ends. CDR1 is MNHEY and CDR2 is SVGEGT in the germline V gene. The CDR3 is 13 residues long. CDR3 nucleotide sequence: TGTGCCAGCAGTTACCTGGACTACACTGAAGCTTTCTTT. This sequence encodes CASSYLDYTEAFF.

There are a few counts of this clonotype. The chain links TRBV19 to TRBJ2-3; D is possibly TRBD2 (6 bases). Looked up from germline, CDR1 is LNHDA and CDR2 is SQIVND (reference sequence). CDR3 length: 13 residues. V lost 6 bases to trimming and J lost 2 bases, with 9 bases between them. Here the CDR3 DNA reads TGTGCCAGTAGGGGACTGGACACAGATACGCAGTATTTT. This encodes CASRGLDTDTQYF.

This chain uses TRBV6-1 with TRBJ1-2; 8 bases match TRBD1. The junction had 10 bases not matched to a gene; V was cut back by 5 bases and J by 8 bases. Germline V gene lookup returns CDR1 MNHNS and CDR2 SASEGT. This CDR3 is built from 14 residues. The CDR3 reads CASSTRDRRGGYTF. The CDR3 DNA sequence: TGTGCCAGCAGTACCCGGGACAGGAGGGGAGGCTACACCTTC.

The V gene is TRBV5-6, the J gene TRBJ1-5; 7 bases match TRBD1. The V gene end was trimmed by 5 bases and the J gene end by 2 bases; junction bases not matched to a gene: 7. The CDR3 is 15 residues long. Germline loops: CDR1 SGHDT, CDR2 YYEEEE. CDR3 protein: CASSTGVGGNQPQHF. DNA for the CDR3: TGTGCCAGCAGTACAGGGGTCGGGGGCAATCAGCCCCAGCATTTT. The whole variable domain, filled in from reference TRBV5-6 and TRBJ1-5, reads DAGVTQSPTHLIKTRGQQVTLRCSPKSGHDTVSWYQQALGQGPQFIFQYYEEEERQRGNFPDRFSGHQFPNYSSELNVNALLLGDSALYLCASSTGVGGNQPQHFGDGTRLSIL.

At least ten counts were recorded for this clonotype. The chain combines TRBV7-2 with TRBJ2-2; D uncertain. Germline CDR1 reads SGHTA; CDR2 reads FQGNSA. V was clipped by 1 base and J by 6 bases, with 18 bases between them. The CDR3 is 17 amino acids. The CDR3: CASSLVTRAYHSGELFF. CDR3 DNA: TGTGCCAGCAGCTTAGTGACGCGAGCGTACCATTCCGGGGAGCTGTTTTTT.

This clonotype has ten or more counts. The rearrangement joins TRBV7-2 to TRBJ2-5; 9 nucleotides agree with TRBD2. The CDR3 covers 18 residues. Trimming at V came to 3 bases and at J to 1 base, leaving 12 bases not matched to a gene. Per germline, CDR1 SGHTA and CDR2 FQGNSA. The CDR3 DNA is TGTGCCAGCAGCTTTCCTTTTCTAGCGGGGCCCTTCCAAGAGACCCAGTACTTC. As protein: CASSFPFLAGPFQETQYF.

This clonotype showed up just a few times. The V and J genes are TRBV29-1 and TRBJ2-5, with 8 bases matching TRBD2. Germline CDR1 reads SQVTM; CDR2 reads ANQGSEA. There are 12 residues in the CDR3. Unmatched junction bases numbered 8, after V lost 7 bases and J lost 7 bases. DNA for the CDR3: TGCAGCGCCCTCGGGGGGGAGGGGACCCAGTACTTC. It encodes CSALGGEGTQYF. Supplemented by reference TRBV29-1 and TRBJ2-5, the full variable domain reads SAVISQKPSRDICQRGTSLTIQCQVDSQVTMMFWYRQQPGQSLTLIATANQGSEATYESGFVIDKFPISRPNLTFSTLTVSNMSPEDSSIYLCSALGGEGTQYFGPGTRLLVL.

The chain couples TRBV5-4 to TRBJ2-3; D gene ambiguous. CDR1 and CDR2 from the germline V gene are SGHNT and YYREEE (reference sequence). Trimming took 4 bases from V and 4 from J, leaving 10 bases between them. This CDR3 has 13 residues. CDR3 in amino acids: CASSPSWADTQYF. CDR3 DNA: TGTGCCAGCAGCCCCTCGTGGGCAGATACGCAGTATTTT.

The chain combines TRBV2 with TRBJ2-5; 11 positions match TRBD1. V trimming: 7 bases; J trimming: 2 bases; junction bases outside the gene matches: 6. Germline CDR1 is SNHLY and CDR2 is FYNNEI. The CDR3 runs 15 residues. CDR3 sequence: CASNMDRGPQETQYF. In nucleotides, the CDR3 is TGTGCCAGCAATATGGACAGGGGGCCACAAGAGACCCAGTACTTC.

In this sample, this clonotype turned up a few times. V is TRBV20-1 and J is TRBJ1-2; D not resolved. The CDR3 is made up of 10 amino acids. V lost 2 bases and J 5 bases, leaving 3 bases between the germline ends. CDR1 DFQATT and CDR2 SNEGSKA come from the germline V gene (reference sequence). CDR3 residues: CSARSYGYTF. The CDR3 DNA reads TGCAGTGCTAGATCTTATGGCTACACCTTC.

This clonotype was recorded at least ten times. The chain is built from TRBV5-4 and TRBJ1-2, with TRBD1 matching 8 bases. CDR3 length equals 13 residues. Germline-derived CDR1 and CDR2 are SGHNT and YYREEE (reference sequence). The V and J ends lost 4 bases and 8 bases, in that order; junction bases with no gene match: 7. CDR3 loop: CASSPQGARGYTF. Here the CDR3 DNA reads TGTGCCAGCAGCCCCCAGGGGGCACGAGGCTACACCTTC.

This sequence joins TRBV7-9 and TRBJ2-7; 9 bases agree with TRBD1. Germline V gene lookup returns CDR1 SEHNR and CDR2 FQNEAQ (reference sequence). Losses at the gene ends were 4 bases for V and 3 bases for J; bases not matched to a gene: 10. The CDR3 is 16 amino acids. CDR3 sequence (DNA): TGTGCCAGCAGCTCTGGGGGGACAGGGATAAACTACGAGCAGTACTTC. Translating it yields CASSSGGTGINYEQYF.